This entry lists 15 T cell receptor beta chains sequenced from one sample in a study of radiation and T cells in renal cell carcinoma. This table comes from immunoSEQ multiplex PCR, and its TCRdb copy is limited to in-frame clones, with some not included. The sample has about 62,000 clones, 65% to 80% seen once. Time point noted: blood 4 weeks post-SBRT, at nephrectomy. Described treatment: 15 Gy SBRT to primary tumor, nephrectomy 4 weeks later. Here the sequenced sample was blood, taken from a patient whose treatment included radiotherapy and nephrectomy. The receptor source for this set is a man aged 60-69 years with renal cell carcinoma.

The chain uses TRBV27 and TRBJ2-7, with 7 bases fitting TRBD2. Germline-derived CDR1 and CDR2 are MNHEY and SMNVEV (reference sequence). V was pared by 5 bases and J by 2 bases, with 12 bases of the junction left unmatched. The CDR3 extends over 16 amino acids. The DNA of the CDR3 is TGTGCCAGCAGTCCTTCCTCCGGGACTAAGACCTACGAGCAGTACTTC. It specifies CASSPSSGTKTYEQYF.

This clone came up many times. The CDR3: CALGVEANYGYTF. As DNA, the CDR3 is TGTGCCTTGGGGGTCGAGGCTAACTATGGCTACACCTTC. J is TRBJ1-2 and V is TRBV30; D possibly corresponds to TRBD1 (5 bases). The CDR3 has 13 residues. Trimming shortened V by 7 bases and J by 0 bases, and 12 bases separated the two germline ends. Germline V gives CDR1 GTSNPN, CDR2 SVGIG (reference sequence).

This clone occurred many times. V gene TRBV28 combines with J gene TRBJ2-3; tentatively, D is TRBD1 (6 bases). Germline loops: CDR1 MDHEN, CDR2 SYDVKM. Deletions cut 2 bases from V and 8 bases from J, with 14 bases between. The CDR3 has 14 residues. The DNA for the CDR3 is TGTGCCAGCAGTTTAGAGGACAGCCTTAGTACGCAGTATTTT. Its protein is CASSLEDSLSTQYF.

This sequence joins TRBV19 and TRBJ2-1; D is unresolved. The germline gives CDR1 LNHDA, CDR2 SQIVND (reference sequence). V was clipped by 3 bases and J by 1 base, with 13 bases between them. This CDR3 contains 16 residues. This CDR3 is CASSMDVEGSYNEQFF. The CDR3 DNA sequence: TGTGCCAGTAGTATGGACGTTGAAGGTTCCTACAATGAGCAGTTCTTC.

The sample holds a few counts of this clone. The V call is TRBV9, the J call TRBJ1-1; a weak D match, TRBD1 (5 bases). The CDR3 totals 14 residues. Deletions cut 6 bases from V and 1 base from J, with 13 bases between. Germline loops: CDR1 SGDLS, CDR2 YYNGEE. DNA of the CDR3: TGTGCCAGCAATCGAGGCAGGGAGAACACTGAAGCTTTCTTT. Protein product: CASNRGRENTEAFF.

The chain joins TRBV28 to TRBJ1-4; D perhaps matches TRBD1 (5 bases). This CDR3 is 16 amino acids long. V was pared by 6 bases and J by 5 bases, with 19 bases between. In germline, CDR1 is MDHEN, CDR2 SYDVKM. The CDR3 region is CASSPLPGLSNEKLFF. CDR3 DNA sequence: TGTGCCAGCAGCCCGCTCCCGGGACTGTCCAATGAAAAACTGTTTTTT.

The gene calls are TRBV7-2 and TRBJ2-1, with TRBD1 matching over 7 bases. There are 13 residues in the CDR3. Looked up from germline, CDR1 is SGHTA and CDR2 is FQGNSA. The J segment lost 9 bases and the V segment lost 3 bases, leaving 5 bases of the junction unmatched. The CDR3 loop is CASSFATGLEQFF. CDR3 DNA sequence: TGTGCCAGCAGCTTTGCGACAGGGCTTGAGCAGTTCTTC.

A note on this clone: Different DNA sequences within this sample yield the same CDR3. This chain links TRBV29-1 with TRBJ2-3; D perhaps matches TRBD2 (5 bases). Per the germline V gene, CDR1 is SQVTM and CDR2 is ANQGSEA. The CDR3 sequence is 13 residues long. The V end lost 1 base, the J end lost 4 bases, and 9 bases lay between the germline ends. The CDR3 reads CSVEGTGADTQYF. In DNA, the CDR3 is TGCAGCGTTGAAGGGACCGGGGCAGATACGCAGTATTTT.

The V and J genes are TRBV19 and TRBJ1-1; D is uncertain. CDR3 size: 16 residues. The germline V gene encodes CDR1 LNHDA and CDR2 SQIVND (reference sequence). Trimming cost V 6 bases and J 0 bases, with 17 bases left between them. Here the CDR3 DNA reads TGTGCCAGTAGGACTTTAGGGAGTCCGGTGAACACTGAAGCTTTCTTT. Its translation is CASRTLGSPVNTEAFF.

This chain links TRBV7-2 with TRBJ1-1; 7 bases align to TRBD1. V dropped 0 bases and J dropped 5; count of bases not matched to a gene: 6. The CDR3 contains 15 residues. Germline V gene lookup returns CDR1 SGHTA and CDR2 FQGNSA. In nucleotides, the CDR3 is TGTGCCAGCAGCTTAGCTACAGGGGTAGGGACTGAAGCTTTCTTT. It yields the protein CASSLATGVGTEAFF.

The genes are TRBV5-6 and TRBJ2-7; D gene unclear. The V gene lost 3 bases and the J gene lost 6 bases, with 7 bases spanning the gap. The V gene's germline CDR1 is SGHDT and CDR2 YYEEEE. The CDR3 totals 11 residues. The CDR3 sequence: CASSSYSEQYF. The CDR3 DNA reads as TGTGCCAGCAGCTCTTACTCCGAGCAGTACTTC.

The chain combines TRBV9 with TRBJ2-1; no reliable D call. Trimming left V 3 bases short and J 0 bases short, with 13 bases between. The length of the CDR3 is 16 residues. Germline values: CDR1 SGDLS, CDR2 YYNGEE. Here the CDR3 DNA reads TGTGCCAGCAGCGCCGAAGGGAATCCCTCCTACAATGAGCAGTTCTTC. Encoded protein: CASSAEGNPSYNEQFF.

This clone was seen just once. This chain connects TRBV2 to TRBJ2-3, with 7 positions matching TRBD2. With 4 bases clipped from V and 1 base from J, the junction kept 2 bases outside the gene matches. Germline V gives CDR1 SNHLY, CDR2 FYNNEI. The CDR3 is 14 residues long. CDR3 sequence reads: CASSATSGTDTQYF. CDR3 in DNA: TGTGCCAGCAGTGCTACTAGCGGCACAGATACGCAGTATTTT.

The rearrangement links TRBV30 to TRBJ2-2; D not certain. The CDR3 length is 13 residues. Germline V gene sequence: CDR1 GTSNPN, CDR2 SVGIG (reference sequence). CDR3: CANRVGNTGELFF. CDR3 DNA sequence: TGTGCGAATAGAGTGGGAAACACCGGGGAGCTGTTTTTT. Based on the CDR3 plus reference TRBV30 and TRBJ2-2, the full variable domain is SQTIHQWPATLVQPVGSPLSLECTVEGTSNPNLYWYRQAAGRGLQLLFYSVGIGQISSEVPQNLSASRPQDRQFILSSKKLLLSDSGFYLCANRVGNTGELFFGEGSRLTVL.

The chain carries TRBV5-6 and TRBJ2-1; TRBD1 matches 8 bases. The germline V gene encodes CDR1 SGHDT and CDR2 YYEEEE. This CDR3 is 16 amino acids long. V lost 0 bases, J lost 7 bases, and 9 bases stayed unmatched. CDR3 coding DNA: TGTGCCAGCAGCTTGGCCGACAGGGGAGTTAAGAATGAGCAGTTCTTC. This sequence encodes CASSLADRGVKNEQFF.